Below are 9 T cell receptor beta chains sequenced from a single sample in a study of shared T cell receptors in the human thymus. The repertoire was sequenced with immunoSEQ multiplex PCR; TCRdb's copy has only in-frame clones and lacks some. Of roughly 550,000 clones listed, about 84% are singletons. These same data were also listed under a study on human thymus T cells.

Sequenced sample: thymocytes. Every receptor here comes from a boy younger than two with a congenital heart defect.

The rearrangement uses TRBV13 and TRBJ2-1, with 9 bases aligning to TRBD2. This CDR3 spans 17 amino acids. Trimming cost V 5 bases and J 7 bases; bases outside gene matches: 15. In germline, CDR1 is PRHDT, CDR2 FYEKMQ (reference sequence). CDR3 DNA: TGTGCCAGCAGCCCTGACCAGGTAGCGGGAGCCCCTAATGAGCAGTTCTTC. It yields the protein CASSPDQVAGAPNEQFF.

This sequence joins TRBV29-1 and TRBJ2-7, with a weak D call TRBD2 (6 bases). The CDR3 is made up of 13 amino acids. Germline loops: CDR1 SQVTM, CDR2 ANQGSEA. Trimming took off 4 bases at V and 3 bases at J, with 13 bases between the two ends. The CDR3 here is CSVVEGLYYEQYF. CDR3 in DNA: TGCAGCGTTGTCGAGGGACTGTACTACGAGCAGTACTTC.

V and J are TRBV5-1 and TRBJ2-1; D is unclear. The V gene's germline CDR1 is SGHRS and CDR2 YFSETQ. The CDR3 loop spans 13 amino acids. V was shortened by 0 bases and J by 8 bases, with 9 bases between the two germline ends. CDR3 protein: CASSLEHLHEQFF. For the CDR3, the DNA is TGCGCCAGCAGCTTGGAGCACTTACATGAGCAGTTCTTC.

This chain connects TRBV6-1 to TRBJ1-2; 9 bases agree with TRBD1. The CDR3 spans 15 residues. The germline CDR1 and CDR2 sequences are MNHNS and SASEGT. V gave up 4 bases and J gave up 6 bases; unmatched junction bases: 9. CDR3 coding DNA: TGTGCCAGCAGTGGCGAGCCTGGGGACAGGGATGGCTACACCTTC. Protein sequence: CASSGEPGDRDGYTF.

This clone was detected only a few times. This chain connects TRBV7-9 to TRBJ2-7; TRBD2 matches 8 bases. V lost 5 bases to trimming and J lost 6 bases; unmatched junction nucleotides: 12. This CDR3 is built from 15 residues. From germline, CDR1 is SEHNR and CDR2 FQNEAQ (reference sequence). Here the CDR3 DNA reads TGTGCCAGCAGCACGCCGGGACTAGGCCCCAGCGAGCAGTACTTC. It specifies CASSTPGLGPSEQYF.

This chain joins TRBV9 and TRBJ2-7; D is possibly TRBD2 (7 bases). The CDR3 contains 18 residues. Trimming pared 4 bases from V and 2 bases from J, leaving 25 bases between. In germline, CDR1 is SGDLS, CDR2 YYNGEE. In nucleotides, the CDR3 is TGTGCCAGCAGCCCTCGGGGGGCAGGCCCCCGGTACCCCTACGAGCAGTACTTC. Translating it yields CASSPRGAGPRYPYEQYF.

The J gene is TRBJ1-4, the V gene TRBV15; 7 bases agree with TRBD1. V lost 1 base and J lost 8; bases outside the gene matches: 4. CDR1 and CDR2 (germline): LNHNV, YYDKDF (reference sequence). This CDR3 region has 14 residues. The CDR3 region is CATSRGQGGEKLFF. The CDR3 DNA reads TGTGCCACCAGCAGAGGCCAGGGGGGAGAAAAACTGTTTTTT.

The CDR3 protein is CASSGGEALAGPTRSYEQYF. Written as DNA, the CDR3 is TGTGCCAGCAGCGGAGGAGAGGCTCTAGCGGGACCCACCAGGTCCTACGAGCAGTACTTC. The chain employs TRBV9 and TRBJ2-7, with 9 bases matching TRBD2. V lost 3 bases to trimming and J lost 1 base; unmatched junction nucleotides: 20. This CDR3 region has 20 residues. Germline V gene sequence: CDR1 SGDLS, CDR2 YYNGEE.

This chain joins TRBV18 and TRBJ2-2; TRBD2 agrees at 7 bases. There are 17 residues in the CDR3. The V gene end was trimmed by 1 base and the J gene end by 6 bases; junction bases not matched to a gene: 11. Germline V gene data show CDR1 as KGHSH and CDR2 as LQKENI. CDR3 DNA sequence: TGTGCCAGCTCACCACTGAGACTTCTTCTAGCGGCCGGGGAGCTGTTTTTT. Its protein is CASSPLRLLLAAGELFF.